This T cell receptor beta chain appears in the sequencing data of a study of graft-versus-host responses after intestinal transplantation. Study information: Among the recipients, all got anti-thymocyte globulin induction and then tacrolimus and steroids for two to four years.

The CDR3 runs to 14 residues. From germline, CDR1 is SGHVS and CDR2 FNYEAQ. V lost 1 base to trimming and J lost 5 bases, with 11 bases between them. Study-level points and caveats: The study found high graft-versus-host to host-versus-graft clonal ratios in allografts of patients with graft-donor T cell macrochimerism. With peak circulating GvH clone levels came an association with early post-transplant HvG declines. Investigators detected GvH clones in recipient marrow, with some emerging earlier in ileum or blood.

Profiled with immunoSEQ multiplex PCR; TCRdb holds only in-frame clones, not every one. The sample lists under 95,000 clones; 82% were seen once. On this clone: The target antigen is unknown.

The chain carries TRBV7-6 and TRBJ2-5; maybe TRBD2 (6 bases). The input for sequencing was unstimulated CD4+ T cells sorted from spleen or lymph node cells, taken before intestinal transplant. The sequence came from a human donor who received an intestinal transplant. CDR3 amino acids: CASSLGGAGETQYF. The CDR3 DNA sequence: TGTGCCAGCAGCTTAGGCGGGGCGGGGGAGACCCAGTACTTC. Full variable domain (rest looked up from reference TRBV7-6 and TRBJ2-5): GAGVSQSPRYKVTKRGQDVALRCDPISGHVSLYWYRQALGQGPEFLTYFNYEAQQDKSGLPNDRFSAERPEGSISTLTIQRTEQRDSAMYRCASSLGGAGETQYFGPGTRLLVL.